This is a list of T cell receptor beta chains from one sample in a study of beta chain features in type 1 diabetes. Sequenced by immunoSEQ multiplex PCR; TCRdb stores in-frame clones only, minus some. The sample holds about 160,000 clones, less than 9.5% seen once. Material for sequencing was central memory CD4+ T cells from blood. The receptors shown here come from a middle-aged woman with type 1 diabetes. The CDR3 runs from the conserved cysteine through the conserved F or W. A D gene is named only where the DNA matches it firmly. Only some rows state a clone size, as once, few, many or a class for expanded clones.

D: TRBD1; J: TRBJ1-2; V: TRBV6-1; size: many; DNA: TGTGCCAGCAGTGAAGCAGACAGGGCGTCGAGTGGCTACACCTTC; CDR3: CASSEADRASSGYTF
D: TRBD1; J: TRBJ2-3; V: TRBV2; size: few; DNA: TGTGCCAGCAGTGAACTGGACAGGGGTAATACAGATACGCAGTATTTT; CDR3: CASSELDRGNTDTQYF
D: NA; J: TRBJ2-5; V: TRBV25-1; size: NA; DNA: TGTGCCAGCAGTGAGACTCCTCCCGCGGAAGAGACCCAGTACTTC; CDR3: CASSETPPAEETQYF
D: NA; J: TRBJ1-1; V: TRBV2; size: NA; DNA: TGTGCCACCAGCGCAGGGCTAGGGACTGAAGCTTTCTTT; CDR3: CATSAGLGTEAFF
D: NA; J: TRBJ1-6; V: TRBV5-6; size: NA; DNA: TGTGCCAGCAGCGGAGGGGTATCCAATTCACCCCTCCACTTT; CDR3: CASSGGVSNSPLHF
D: TRBD1; J: TRBJ1-5; V: TRBV7-8; size: NA; DNA: TGTGCCAGCAGCTTAGACAGGGGGGGTGGTCAGCCCCAGCATTTT; CDR3: CASSLDRGGGQPQHF
D: NA; J: TRBJ1-2; V: TRBV30; size: few; DNA: TGTGCCTGGAGTGGGACGGGGATGGGCTACACCTTC; CDR3: CAWSGTGMGYTF
D: NA; J: TRBJ2-5; V: TRBV9; size: NA; DNA: TGTGCCAGCAGCCCCTTAAAGGGGGAAGAGACCCAGTACTTC; CDR3: CASSPLKGEETQYF
D: NA; J: TRBJ2-1; V: TRBV7-2; size: NA; DNA: TGTGCCAGCAGCTTACAGAATGAGCAGTTCTTC; CDR3: CASSLQNEQFF
D: TRBD1; J: TRBJ1-5; V: TRBV7-2; size: few; DNA: TGTGCCAGCAGCTCGGGACAGGGCAGTCAGCCCCAGCATTTT; CDR3: CASSSGQGSQPQHF
D: NA; J: TRBJ1-1; V: TRBV14; size: few; DNA: TGTGCCAGCAGCCAAACCCGAGGGGGGGGAGCTTTCTTT; CDR3: CASSQTRGGGAFF
D: TRBD1; J: TRBJ2-7; V: TRBV5-6; size: many; DNA: TGTGCCAGCAGCTTGGGACAGGGACGCTACGAGCAGTACTTC; CDR3: CASSLGQGRYEQYF
D: NA; J: TRBJ2-7; V: TRBV15; size: NA; DNA: TGTGCCACCAGCAGAGATTGGTACGAGTCCTACGAGCAGTACTTC; CDR3: CATSRDWYESYEQYF
D: TRBD1; J: TRBJ2-7; V: TRBV6-1; size: few; DNA: TGTGCCAGCAGTGAAGCAGGACAGGTACCCTACGAGCAGTACTTC; CDR3: CASSEAGQVPYEQYF
D: NA; J: TRBJ2-5; V: TRBV7-7; size: NA; DNA: TGTGCCAGCAGCTTATCTCCAGGATTCCTAGAGACCCAGTACTTC; CDR3: CASSLSPGFLETQYF
D: NA; J: TRBJ2-1; V: TRBV4-3; size: few; DNA: TGCGCCAGCAGCCAACGAACTAGTTTTAGTGAGCAGTTCTTC; CDR3: CASSQRTSFSEQFF
D: NA; J: TRBJ1-1; V: TRBV5-1; size: many; DNA: TGCGCCAGCAGCGTTACAGGGACGAGGACTGAAGCTTTCTTT; CDR3: CASSVTGTRTEAFF
D: NA; J: TRBJ1-3; V: TRBV7-6; size: few; DNA: TGTGCCAGCAGCTCCCCCTGGAGCTCTGGAAACACCATATATTTT; CDR3: CASSSPWSSGNTIYF
D: NA; J: TRBJ1-6; V: TRBV27; size: NA; DNA: TGTGCCAGCAGTTTACCAGGCGTCTCACCCCTCCACTTT; CDR3: CASSLPGVSPLHF
D: NA; J: TRBJ1-2; V: TRBV7-9; size: few; DNA: TGTGCCAGCAGCTTAGTCTATAGGAGTTTAGACTATGGCTACACCTTC; CDR3: CASSLVYRSLDYGYTF
D: NA; J: TRBJ1-1; V: TRBV28; size: few; DNA: TGTGCCAGCAGTCGCCCGGGGGGGCTTAACACTGAAGCTTTCTTT; CDR3: CASSRPGGLNTEAFF
D: NA; J: TRBJ1-6; V: TRBV4-3; size: few; DNA: TGCGCCAGCAGCCAACAAGGGGATTCACCCCTCCACTTT; CDR3: CASSQQGDSPLHF
D: NA; J: TRBJ2-5; V: TRBV28; size: NA; DNA: TGTGCCAGCAGTTTCAGGGCCCAAGAGACCCAGTACTTC; CDR3: CASSFRAQETQYF
D: NA; J: TRBJ2-7; V: TRBV27; size: NA; DNA: TGTGCCATCGCCTCTGCCGGGGGCTACGAGCAGTACTTC; CDR3: CAIASAGGYEQYF
D: NA; J: TRBJ1-1; V: TRBV7-2; size: many; DNA: TGTGCCAGCAGCTTACTCCGGACTGAAGCTTTCTTT; CDR3: CASSLLRTEAFF
D: TRBD1; J: TRBJ2-3; V: TRBV7-3; size: few; DNA: TGTGCCAGCAGCCCGACAGGGCAAAGCACAGATACGCAGTATTTT; CDR3: CASSPTGQSTDTQYF
D: NA; J: TRBJ1-6; V: TRBV7-2; size: NA; DNA: TGTGCCAGTAGCTTAAATCAGGGAGGCGGTTCACCCCTCCACTTT; CDR3: CASSLNQGGGSPLHF
D: NA; J: TRBJ1-2; V: TRBV25-1; size: many; DNA: TGTGCCAGCCAGGTTTACTATGGCTACACCTTC; CDR3: CASQVYYGYTF